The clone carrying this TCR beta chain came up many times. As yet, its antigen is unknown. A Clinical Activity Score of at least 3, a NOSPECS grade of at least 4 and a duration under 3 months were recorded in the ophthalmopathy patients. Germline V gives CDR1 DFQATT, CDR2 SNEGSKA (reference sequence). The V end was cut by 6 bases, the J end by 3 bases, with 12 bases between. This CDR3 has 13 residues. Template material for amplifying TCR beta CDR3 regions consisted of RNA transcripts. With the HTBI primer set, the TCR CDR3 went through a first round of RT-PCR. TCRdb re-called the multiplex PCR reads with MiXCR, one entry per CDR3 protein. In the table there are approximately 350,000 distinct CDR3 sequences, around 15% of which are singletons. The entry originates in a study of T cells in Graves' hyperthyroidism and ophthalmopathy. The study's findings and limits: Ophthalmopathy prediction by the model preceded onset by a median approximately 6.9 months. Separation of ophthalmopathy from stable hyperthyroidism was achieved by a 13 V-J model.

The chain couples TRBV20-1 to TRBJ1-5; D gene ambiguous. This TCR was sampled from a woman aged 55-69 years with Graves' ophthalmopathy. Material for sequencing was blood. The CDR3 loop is CSASNPPNQPQHF. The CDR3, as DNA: TGCAGTGCCTCTAACCCTCCCAATCAGCCCCAGCATTTT.